These T cell receptor beta chains were read from a single sample in a study of shared clonotypes between healthy human individuals. The protocol was immunoSEQ multiplex PCR, while the TCRdb copy is restricted to in-frame clones and leaves out a portion. The table records some 2,100,000 clones, 93% of them present only once. The sequenced sample consisted of naive CD8+ T cells from PBMCs. These receptors were taken from a man aged 18 to 29 in good health. Some clones in this sample may be carry-over from other donors' samples. Each CDR3 is given with its conserved first and last residue. Each record gives: J gene, clone size, V gene, D gene, CDR3 DNA, CDR3 protein. D genes are given only for firm matches. Size is stated for part of the rows, as once, few or many counts, or as a class when the clone is expanded.

>TRBJ2-7|-|TRBV27|-
TGTGCCAGCAGTTTAGCCCCTCATTACGAGCAGTACTTC
CASSLAPHYEQYF
>TRBJ2-2|-|TRBV29-1|-
TGCAGCGCGGTCAGGGCGAACACCGGGGAGCTGTTTTTT
CSAVRANTGELFF
>TRBJ1-1|once|TRBV29-1|-
TGCAGCGTTGATCCCGCCCGTGCCTCCATCATGAACACTGAAGCTTTCTTT
CSVDPARASIMNTEAFF
>TRBJ1-1|-|TRBV7-9|-
TGTGCCAGCAGCTTGGATGTGGTCTCCACTGAAGCTTTCTTT
CASSLDVVSTEAFF
>TRBJ2-2|-|TRBV19|-
TGTGCCAGCGGGTGGGGGGAGCTGTTTTTT
CASGWGELFF
>TRBJ2-2|-|TRBV5-6|-
TGTGCCAGCAGCTTGGTAGACCCCGGGGAGCTGTTTTTT
CASSLVDPGELFF
>TRBJ2-1|-|TRBV7-3|-
TGTGCCAGCAGCCCTGGTGTCGGAGACAATGAGCAGTTCTTC
CASSPGVGDNEQFF
>TRBJ2-2|-|TRBV7-8|-
TGTGCCAGCAGCTTAGGTCGTTCAGGACACCCCGCCGGGGAGCTGTTTTTT
CASSLGRSGHPAGELFF
>TRBJ2-7|-|TRBV7-3|-
TGTGCCAGCAGCTTGGGGGAGAGGAGGGAGCAGTACTTC
CASSLGERREQYF
>TRBJ2-1|-|TRBV19|-
TGTGCCAGTAGTCTACTAGCTGACAATGAGCAGTTCTTC
CASSLLADNEQFF
>TRBJ2-7|-|TRBV6-5|TRBD2
TGTGCCAGCAGACAAGGACTAGCGGGGTCCTACGAGCAGTACTTC
CASRQGLAGSYEQYF
>TRBJ2-1|-|TRBV5-1|-
TGCGCCAGCAGACCGGAGGGACTTACTTCCAATGAGCAGTTCTTC
CASRPEGLTSNEQFF
>TRBJ2-5|-|TRBV9|TRBD2
TGTGCCAGCAGCACCATAGCGGGTAACCAAGAGACCCAGTACTTC
CASSTIAGNQETQYF
>TRBJ2-1|-|TRBV6-4|TRBD1
TGTGCCAGCAGTGACTCAGGGACAGGGAAGTTTGCTGAGCAGTTCTTC
CASSDSGTGKFAEQFF
>TRBJ2-7|-|TRBV27|-
TGTGCCAGCAGTTTATCAATGACCTACGAGCAGTACTTC
CASSLSMTYEQYF
>TRBJ1-2|-|TRBV6-4|-
TGTGCCAGCAGTGACTCGTTGGGCTATGGCTACACCTTC
CASSDSLGYGYTF
>TRBJ1-3|-|TRBV27|-
TGTGCCAGCAGTTTGCGCAGTGGAAACACCATATATTTT
CASSLRSGNTIYF
>TRBJ2-3|-|TRBV14|-
TGTGCCAGCAGCCAAGGTGCCGGTGGGGACCGGCCCGTAGATACGCAGTATTTT
CASSQGAGGDRPVDTQYF
>TRBJ1-1|-|TRBV5-6|TRBD1
TGTGCCAGCAGCCACACGCGGGGACAGGGAGGGACTGAAGCTTTCTTT
CASSHTRGQGGTEAFF
>TRBJ2-7|-|TRBV27|TRBD2
TGTGCCAGCAGTATACTAGCGGGAGTTGACGAGCAGTACTTC
CASSILAGVDEQYF
>TRBJ1-5|few|TRBV27|-
TGTGCCAGCAGTTTATCAGGGTTCGGTCAGCCCCAGCATTTT
CASSLSGFGQPQHF
>TRBJ2-7|-|TRBV16|TRBD1
TGTGCCAGCAGCAGCCCTCAGGGGGCTAAATACGAGCAGTACTTC
CASSSPQGAKYEQYF
>TRBJ2-1|-|TRBV7-9|-
TGTGCCAGCAGCGTGGGCGGCTTCTCCTACAATGAGCAGTTCTTC
CASSVGGFSYNEQFF
>TRBJ2-1|-|TRBV14|-
TGTGCCAGCAGCCAAGATAGGTCGTTGCGGGAGCAGTTCTTC
CASSQDRSLREQFF
>TRBJ1-3|-|TRBV7-9|-
TGTGCCAGCAGCTTCGGACAGTTCTCTGGAAACACCATATATTTT
CASSFGQFSGNTIYF
>TRBJ1-1|-|TRBV15|-
TGTGCCACCGGACATGGGAACACTGAAGCTTTCTTT
CATGHGNTEAFF
>TRBJ2-2|-|TRBV11-3|-
TGTGCCAGCAGCTCATCGATAAGAAGGGCAGCGAACACCGGGGAGCTGTTTTTT
CASSSSIRRAANTGELFF
>TRBJ1-4|-|TRBV19|-
TGTGCCAGTACCACCTTGAGTTTTGGGCCAAAAAAACTGTTTTTT
CASTTLSFGPKKLFF
>TRBJ2-2|-|TRBV2|TRBD1
TGTGCCAGCAGTACCAGGACAGGGAACACCGGGGAGCTGTTTTTT
CASSTRTGNTGELFF